This T cell receptor (beta chain) was recovered during a study of radiotherapy plus CTLA-4 blockade in lung cancer. Each patient with chemo-refractory metastatic non-small-cell lung cancer was treated with focal radiation plus CTLA-4 blockade using ipilimumab. Profiled with immunoSEQ multiplex PCR; TCRdb holds only in-frame clones, not every one. The sample holds 84,000 or so clones, about 83% seen once. Study-level points and caveats: Peripheral blood showed expansion of tumor-derived TCR clones after radiotherapy and ipilimumab.

Turning to this clone: Its antigen is unidentified.

The germline CDR1 and CDR2 sequences are SGHDN and FVKESK. The V end was cut by 0 bases, the J end by 4 bases, with 12 bases between. This CDR3 contains 15 residues. This receptor was taken from a human donor with non-small cell lung cancer that progressed on radiotherapy plus ipilimumab. V gene TRBV14 combines with J gene TRBJ1-2; D gene uncertain. Specimen: peripheral blood, collected from a patient treated with radiotherapy plus ipilimumab. In nucleotides, the CDR3 is TGTGCCAGCAGCCAAGATCGAGTCTCCCCCTATGGCTACACCTTC. Translated, it gives CASSQDRVSPYGYTF.